These 19 T cell receptor beta chains were sequenced from one sample in a study of T-cell reconstitution after alpha-beta-depleted transplantation in children (dated by TCRdb to the mid-2010s). The treatment or condition label of this sample denotes: allogeneic hematopoietic cell transplantation with graft depleted of TCRalphabeta T cells and CD19 B cells. The library was made by PCR. Sequencing used an Illumina HiSeq 2500. To normalize quantification of the TCRbeta repertoire, the TCR libraries were built with molecular barcoding that relied on unique molecular identifiers. TCRdb redid the processing of the public reads, applying fastp at Q25 and MiXCR, and retained in-frame beta chains. Each entry is one CDR3 protein sequence, shown with its most common DNA and genes. This sample has roughly 500,000 distinct CDR3 sequences in its table, and under 12% of those were observed once. 2% of the sample is taken by the ten largest.

This sample comprised PBMCs, obtained before TCRalphabeta/CD19-depleted stem cell transplant. The source of these receptors is a child aged 2 to 10 with inherited bone marrow failure, due to receive a stem cell transplant.

The gene calls are TRBV5-4 and TRBJ2-1; 11 bases are shared with TRBD2. The CDR3 has 16 residues. Looked up from germline, CDR1 is SGHNT and CDR2 is YYREEE (reference sequence). Trimming cost V 4 bases and J 4 bases; bases outside gene matches: 7. The CDR3 nucleotides read TGTGCCAGCAGCCGGGAGGCTAGCGGGAGGTACAATGAGCAGTTCTTC. Translation: CASSREASGRYNEQFF.

This clonotype was seen only a few times. This sequence joins TRBV27 and TRBJ1-1; TRBD1 agrees at 10 bases. The CDR3 sequence is 14 residues long. CDR1 is MNHEY and CDR2 is SMNVEV in the germline V gene (reference sequence). The V gene end was trimmed by 7 bases and the J gene end by 4 bases; junction bases not matched to a gene: 6. CDR3 DNA: TGTGCCAGCACCCTCGGACAGGGGGTCACTGAAGCTTTCTTT. It specifies CASTLGQGVTEAFF.

This clonotype was found a few times. The chain has TRBV18 and TRBJ1-2; D possibly corresponds to TRBD1 (6 bases). V lost 2 bases and J 6 bases, leaving 13 bases between the germline ends. CDR3 length: 14 amino acids. Germline values: CDR1 KGHSH, CDR2 LQKENI. As DNA, the CDR3 is TGTGCCAGCTCACCAATTCAGGGGATAGATGGCTACACCTTC. Translating gives CASSPIQGIDGYTF.

The sample holds many counts of this clonotype. The chain uses TRBV25-1 and TRBJ2-7, with 10 bases identical to TRBD2. The CDR3 consists of 14 residues. Unmatched junction bases numbered 10, after V lost 8 bases and J lost 6 bases. CDR1 and CDR2 (germline): MGHDK, SYGVNS. The CDR3 DNA reads as TGTGCCAGCGGGCTAGCGGGAGCTTATCGCGAGCAGTACTTC. Translation gives CASGLAGAYREQYF.

The table lists this clonotype with many counts. The rearrangement links TRBV5-6 to TRBJ2-1; TRBD2 agrees at 7 bases. The CDR3 consists of 15 residues. V trimming: 0 bases; J trimming: 4 bases; junction bases outside the gene matches: 4. Germline lookup yields CDR1 SGHDT and CDR2 YYEEEE. CDR3 nucleotide sequence: TGTGCCAGCAGCTTGGGCGGGAGTCTGTACAATGAGCAGTTCTTC. Amino acids: CASSLGGSLYNEQFF.

This clonotype was picked up many times. V and J are TRBV12-3 or TRBV12-4 and TRBJ2-7; D may match TRBD1 or TRBD2 (5 bases each). V was shortened by 4 bases and J by 2 bases, with 18 bases between the two germline ends. There are 16 residues in the CDR3. CDR3 sequence: CASSSPGTTNTYEQYF. The DNA for the CDR3 is TGTGCCAGCAGTTCCCCCGGGACCACCAACACCTACGAGCAGTACTTC.

The gene calls are TRBV12-3 or TRBV12-4 and TRBJ2-1; 7 nucleotides line up with TRBD2. V shed 8 bases, J shed 4 bases, and the junction held 11 bases outside the gene matches. This CDR3 contains 15 residues. The CDR3, as DNA: TGTGCCAGCCTCTTAGGCACTAGCGCTTACAATGAGCAGTTCTTC. Translated, it gives CASLLGTSAYNEQFF.

This clonotype was counted only a few times. V and J are TRBV27 and TRBJ2-2; TRBD1 agrees at 8 bases. The germline V gene encodes CDR1 MNHEY and CDR2 SMNVEV (reference sequence). The ends lost 7 bases at V and 4 bases at J; junction bases unmatched: 8. The CDR3 consists of 15 residues. This chain's CDR3 is CASTVATGVTGELFF. In nucleotides, the CDR3 is TGTGCCAGCACCGTGGCGACAGGGGTCACCGGGGAGCTGTTTTTT.

This clonotype has just a few counts. The chain is built from TRBV29-1 and TRBJ2-1; TRBD2 matches at 10 bases. J gave up 4 bases and V 8 bases, and 5 bases lay outside the gene matches. Germline assignment: CDR1 SQVTM and CDR2 ANQGSEA. The CDR3 consists of 13 residues. The CDR3 loop is CSLDSGRYNEQFF. The CDR3 bases are TGCAGCCTAGATAGCGGGAGGTACAATGAGCAGTTCTTC.

This clonotype came up many times. The CDR3: CSAMGLPNQPQHF. The CDR3 DNA is TGCAGTGCCATGGGACTGCCCAATCAGCCCCAGCATTTT. The V gene is TRBV20-1, the J gene TRBJ1-5, with a tentative D call TRBD1 (5 bases). This CDR3 has 13 residues. V gave up 6 bases and J gave up 3 bases, with 12 bases separating them. The germline CDR1 and CDR2 sequences are DFQATT and SNEGSKA (reference sequence).

At least ten counts were recorded for this clonotype. V usage is TRBV10-3 and J usage is TRBJ2-1, with 8 bases identical to TRBD2. The CDR3 sequence is 16 residues long. V shed 6 bases, J shed 0 bases, and the junction held 7 bases outside the gene matches. Germline V gene data show CDR1 as ENHRY and CDR2 as SYGVKD. The DNA of the CDR3 is TGTGCCATCAGAACTAGCGGAAACAGCTCCTACAATGAGCAGTTCTTC. Its protein is CAIRTSGNSSYNEQFF.

This clonotype came up a few times. This chain links TRBV20-1 with TRBJ2-3, with 7 bases that match TRBD2. With V trimmed by 3 bases and J by 2 bases, 11 bases remained unmatched. Germline loops: CDR1 DFQATT, CDR2 SNEGSKA (reference sequence). This CDR3 comprises 16 residues. The CDR3 coding sequence is TGCAGTGCTAGGGGGGACTTAGCGGGCCTCACAGATACGCAGTATTTT. Its protein product is CSARGDLAGLTDTQYF.

This clonotype was counted many times. V is TRBV20-1 and J is TRBJ1-1; a weak D match, TRBD1 (6 bases). Looked up from germline, CDR1 is DFQATT and CDR2 is SNEGSKA (reference sequence). The CDR3 sequence is 13 residues long. Trimming took off 7 bases at V and 0 bases at J, with 12 bases between the two ends. The CDR3 nucleotides are TGCAGTGGACAGGCGCGGATGAACACTGAAGCTTTCTTT. Amino acid sequence: CSGQARMNTEAFF.

The table lists this clonotype with a few counts. The chain employs TRBV7-9 and TRBJ1-1, with D possibly matching TRBD1 (6 bases). Trimming cost V 5 bases and J 3 bases, with 13 bases left between them. In germline, CDR1 is SEHNR, CDR2 FQNEAQ (reference sequence). The CDR3 loop spans 14 amino acids. The CDR3 nucleotides are TGTGCCAGCAGCCCACGGGACATTCACACTGAAGCTTTCTTT. Amino acid sequence: CASSPRDIHTEAFF.

Many counts were recorded for this clonotype. V and J are TRBV28 and TRBJ2-7, with TRBD2 matching over 8 bases. V shed 5 bases, J shed 2 bases, and the junction held 8 bases outside the gene matches. Germline V gene sequence: CDR1 MDHEN, CDR2 SYDVKM. CDR3 length: 15 amino acids. CDR3 region: CASSTLAGQAYEQYF. Written as DNA, the CDR3 is TGTGCCAGCAGTACCTTAGCGGGACAAGCCTACGAGCAGTACTTC.

This clonotype has at least ten counts. The V call is TRBV5-1, the J call TRBJ2-7; 7 bases line up with TRBD1. Germline CDR1 and CDR2: SGHRS and YFSETQ. CDR3 size: 14 residues. Trimming removed 4 bases from V and 3 bases from J; junction bases left unmatched: 7. CDR3 sequence (DNA): TGCGCCAGCAGCCGACGGGGACAGAACTACGAGCAGTACTTC. The encoded protein is CASSRRGQNYEQYF.

Many counts were recorded for this clonotype. The V and J genes are TRBV6-5 and TRBJ2-7; the D call may be TRBD1 or TRBD2 (5 bases each). Per the germline V gene, CDR1 is MNHEY and CDR2 is SVGAGI. This CDR3 contains 16 residues. V dropped 2 bases and J dropped 3 bases, with 17 bases sitting between them. CDR3 loop: CASSYRLRGADYEQYF. CDR3 bases: TGTGCCAGCAGTTACCGACTACGTGGGGCAGACTACGAGCAGTACTTC.

This clonotype was picked up many times. The chain carries TRBV11-2 and TRBJ2-7; D remains unclear. Trimming removed 3 bases at V and 7 bases at J, with 10 bases between. CDR3 length equals 12 residues. Germline V lookup: CDR1 SGHAT, CDR2 FQNNGV. The DNA of the CDR3 is TGTGCCAGCAGCTTCGTAGTCTCTGAGCAGTACTTC. This sequence encodes CASSFVVSEQYF.

The chain links TRBV10-1 to TRBJ2-3, with D possibly matching TRBD1 (6 bases). The germline CDR1 and CDR2 sequences are WNHNN and SYGVQD (reference sequence). V lost 4 bases and J lost 5, with 7 bases in between. This CDR3 comprises 12 residues. The CDR3 region is CASSVDRDTQYF. The CDR3 region has the DNA TGCGCCAGCAGTGTGGACAGAGATACGCAGTATTTT.